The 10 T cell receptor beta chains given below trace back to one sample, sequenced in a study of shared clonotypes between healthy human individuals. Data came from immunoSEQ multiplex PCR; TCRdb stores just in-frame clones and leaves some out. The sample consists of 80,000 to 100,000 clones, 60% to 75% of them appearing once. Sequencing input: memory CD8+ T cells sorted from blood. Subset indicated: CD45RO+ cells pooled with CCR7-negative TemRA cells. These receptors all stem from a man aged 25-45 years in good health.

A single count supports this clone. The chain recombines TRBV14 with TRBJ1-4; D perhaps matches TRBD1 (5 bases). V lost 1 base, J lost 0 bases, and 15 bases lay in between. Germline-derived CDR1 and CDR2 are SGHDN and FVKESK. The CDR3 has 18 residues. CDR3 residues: CASSQVAGRGATNEKLFF. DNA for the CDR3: TGTGCCAGCAGCCAAGTGGCAGGGAGGGGAGCAACTAATGAAAAACTGTTTTTT.

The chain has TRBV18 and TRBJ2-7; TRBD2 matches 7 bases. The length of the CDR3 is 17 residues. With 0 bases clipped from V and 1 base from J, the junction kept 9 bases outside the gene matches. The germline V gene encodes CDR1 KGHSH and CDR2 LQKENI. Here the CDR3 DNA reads TGTGCCAGCTCACCACCGGAGGAACTAGCGAATTCCTACGAGCAGTACTTC. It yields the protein CASSPPEELANSYEQYF.

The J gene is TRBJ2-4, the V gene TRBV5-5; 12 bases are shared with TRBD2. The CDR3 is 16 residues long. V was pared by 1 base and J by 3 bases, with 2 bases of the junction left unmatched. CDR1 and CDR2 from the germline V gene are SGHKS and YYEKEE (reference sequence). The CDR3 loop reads CASSLRLAGDKNIQYF. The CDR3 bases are TGTGCCAGCAGCTTGAGACTAGCGGGAGACAAAAACATTCAGTACTTC. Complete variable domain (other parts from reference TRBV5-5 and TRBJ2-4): DAGVTQSPTHLIKTRGQQVTLRCSPISGHKSVSWYQQVLGQGPQFIFQYYEKEERGRGNFPDRFSARQFPNYSSELNVNALLLGDSALYLCASSLRLAGDKNIQYFGAGTRLSVL.

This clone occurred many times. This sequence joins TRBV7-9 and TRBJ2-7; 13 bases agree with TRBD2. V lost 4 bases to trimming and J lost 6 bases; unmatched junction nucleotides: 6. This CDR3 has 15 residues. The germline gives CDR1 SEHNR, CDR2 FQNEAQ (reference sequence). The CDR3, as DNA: TGTGCCAGCAGCTCAATAGGACTAGCGGGAGCCGAGCAGTACTTC. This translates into CASSSIGLAGAEQYF.

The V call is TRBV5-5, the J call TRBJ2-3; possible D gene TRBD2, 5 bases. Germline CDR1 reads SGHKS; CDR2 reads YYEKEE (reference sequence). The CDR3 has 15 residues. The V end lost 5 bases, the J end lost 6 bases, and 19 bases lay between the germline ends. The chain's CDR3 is CASRLMLGSLDTQYF. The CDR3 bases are TGTGCCAGCAGGTTGATGTTAGGGAGCCTTGATACGCAGTATTTT.

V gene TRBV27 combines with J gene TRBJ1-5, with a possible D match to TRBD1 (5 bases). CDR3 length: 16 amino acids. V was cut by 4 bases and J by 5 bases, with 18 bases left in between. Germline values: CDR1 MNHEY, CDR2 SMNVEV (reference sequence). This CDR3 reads CASSSIDRGADQPQHF. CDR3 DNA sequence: TGTGCCAGCAGTTCCATCGACAGAGGTGCTGATCAGCCCCAGCATTTT.

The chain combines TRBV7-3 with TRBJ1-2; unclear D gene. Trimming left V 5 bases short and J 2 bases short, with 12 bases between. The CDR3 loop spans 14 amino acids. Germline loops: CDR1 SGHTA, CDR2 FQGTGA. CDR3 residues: CASSASVSNYGYTF. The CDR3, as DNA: TGTGCCAGCAGCGCCTCCGTAAGCAACTATGGCTACACCTTC. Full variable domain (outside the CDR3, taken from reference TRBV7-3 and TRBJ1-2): GAGVSQTPSNKVTEKGKYVELRCDPISGHTALYWYRQSLGQGPEFLIYFQGTGAADDSGLPNDRFFAVRPEGSVSTLKIQRTERGDSAVYLCASSASVSNYGYTFGSGTRLTVV.

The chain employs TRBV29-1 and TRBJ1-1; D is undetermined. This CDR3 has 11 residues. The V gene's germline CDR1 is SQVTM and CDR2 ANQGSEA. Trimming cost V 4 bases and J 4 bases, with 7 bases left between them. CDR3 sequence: CSVALSTEAFF. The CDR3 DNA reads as TGCAGCGTTGCGTTGAGCACTGAAGCTTTCTTT. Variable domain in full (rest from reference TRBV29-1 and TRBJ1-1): SAVISQKPSRDICQRGTSLTIQCQVDSQVTMMFWYRQQPGQSLTLIATANQGSEATYESGFVIDKFPISRPNLTFSTLTVSNMSPEDSSIYLCSVALSTEAFFGQGTRLTVV.

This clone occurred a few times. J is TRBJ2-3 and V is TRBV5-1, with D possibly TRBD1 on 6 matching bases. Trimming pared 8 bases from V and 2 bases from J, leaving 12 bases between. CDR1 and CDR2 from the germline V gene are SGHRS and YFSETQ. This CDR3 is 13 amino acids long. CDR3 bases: TGCGCCAGTCGTACAGGGAACACAGATACGCAGTATTTT. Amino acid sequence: CASRTGNTDTQYF.

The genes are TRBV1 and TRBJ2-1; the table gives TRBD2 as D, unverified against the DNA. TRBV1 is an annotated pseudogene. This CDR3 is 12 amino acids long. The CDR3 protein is CTSSQDGGEQFF. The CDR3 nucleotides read TGCACCAGCAGCCAAGATGGAGGGGAACAGTTCTTC.